This T cell receptor (beta chain) appears in the sequencing data of a study of cytomegalovirus exposure and HLA in healthy donors. Points on this clone: Its antigen is still unknown.

Though nominally healthy at sampling, donors likely had unrecorded immune exposures. Study-wide results and limits: With later analysis, a missense DCLRE1C variant became linked to TCR beta V- and J-gene trimming. Segments of the TCR beta V type were, in most cases, productive about 87% or about 30% of the time in an earlier analysis. Differences between HLA loci emerged in a later analysis of TCR association rates, with DRB1 most and HLA-C fewest.

PCR involved 60 Vbeta and 13 Jbeta primers. Sequencing used immunoSEQ multiplex PCR; TCRdb keeps in-frame clones, though not all of them. Of around 200,000 clones listed, 75% to 90% are singletons. Input material: PBMCs. This clonotype originated in a man aged 45-65 years in good health and CMV-seronegative.

The CDR3 bases are TGCAGCGTTGCCGGGACAGGGCTTGGAAACACCATATATTTT. As protein: CSVAGTGLGNTIYF. This chain uses TRBV29-1 with TRBJ1-3; 9 bases are shared with TRBD1. J lost 3 bases, V lost 4 bases, and 4 bases had no gene match. The CDR3 covers 14 residues. Germline V gives CDR1 SQVTM, CDR2 ANQGSEA.